Below, 14 T cell receptor beta chains from the same sample are listed, as sequenced in a study of blood T cell repertoires in COVID-19. Method: immunoSEQ multiplex PCR; TCRdb's copy keeps in-frame clones and lacks some. The sample contains 100,000 to 150,000 clones, roughly 90% of which appear only once. The sequenced sample was peripheral blood. These receptors all stem from a man in his fifties or sixties with COVID-19, enrolled during active disease.

This clone was detected only once. This rearrangement joins TRBV19 to TRBJ1-6; D call uncertain. Germline CDR1 reads LNHDA; CDR2 reads SQIVND (reference sequence). The CDR3 is 14 amino acids. The V end was cut by 10 bases, the J end by 0 bases, with 10 bases between. CDR3 sequence (DNA): TGTGCCACTGGTGCGAGCTCCTATAATTCACCCCTCCACTTT. Translating gives CATGASSYNSPLHF.

The chain couples TRBV9 to TRBJ1-4; D is undetermined. The CDR3 covers 15 residues. With 0 bases removed from V and 8 bases from J, the gap between germline ends came to 14 bases. Germline V gene sequence: CDR1 SGDLS, CDR2 YYNGEE. Here the CDR3 reads CASSVERARWEKLFF. The CDR3 DNA follows: TGTGCCAGCAGCGTAGAGCGGGCCCGGTGGGAAAAACTGTTTTTT.

This chain links TRBV24-1 with TRBJ2-3; D perhaps matches TRBD1 (6 bases). The CDR3 is 15 amino acids. The germline V gene has CDR1 KGHDR and CDR2 SFDVKD. V was cut by 7 bases and J by 2 bases, with 15 bases left in between. This CDR3 is CATSAGQGTTDTQYF. The CDR3 bases are TGTGCCACCAGCGCCGGGCAGGGGACCACAGATACGCAGTATTTT.

Note on this clone: Likely a read error: the CDR3 ends without its conserved phenylalanine or tryptophan. The J gene is TRBJ1-2, the V gene TRBV5-1; 8 nucleotides agree with TRBD1. Germline V gene lookup returns CDR1 SGHRS and CDR2 YFSETQ. CDR3 size: 15 residues. J lost 3 bases, V lost 0 bases, and 4 bases had no gene match. The CDR3 nucleotides are TGCGCCAGCAGCTTGGTTCCAGGGGGCGACTATGGCTACACCCTC. This codes for CASSLVPGGDYGYTL.

This chain connects TRBV12-3 or TRBV12-4 to TRBJ2-1; possibly TRBD1 for D (6 bases). The V end was cut by 6 bases, the J end by 11 bases, with 11 bases between. The CDR3 has 11 amino acids. The CDR3 here is CASSKQGKQFF. The CDR3 DNA reads as TGTGCCAGCAGCAAACAGGGAAAGCAGTTCTTC.

This chain joins TRBV5-1 and TRBJ2-5; no clear D. V lost 0 bases to trimming and J lost 1 base, with 7 bases between them. Germline V gene sequence: CDR1 SGHRS, CDR2 YFSETQ. CDR3 length: 14 amino acids. The CDR3 here is CASSLDLLQETQYF. The DNA of the CDR3 is TGCGCCAGCAGCTTGGACTTACTCCAAGAGACCCAGTACTTC.

The J gene is TRBJ1-5, the V gene TRBV9; D unresolved. Trimming removed 0 bases at V and 8 bases at J, with 12 bases between. Germline CDR1 SGDLS, CDR2 YYNGEE. This CDR3 contains 14 residues. CDR3 protein: CASSVVPVSEPQHF. The CDR3 region has the DNA TGTGCCAGCAGCGTAGTCCCGGTGAGCGAGCCCCAGCATTTT.

The chain employs TRBV4-2 and TRBJ2-7; 14 nucleotides line up with TRBD2. Germline CDR1 and CDR2: LGHNA and YNFKEQ. The CDR3 sequence is 16 residues long. The V and J ends lost 4 bases and 2 bases, in that order; junction bases with no gene match: 4. The CDR3 is CASSRMGLAGAYEQYF. CDR3 DNA sequence: TGTGCCAGCAGCCGAATGGGACTAGCGGGAGCCTACGAGCAGTACTTC.

The chain couples TRBV4-1 to TRBJ2-1; possibly TRBD2 for D (5 bases). The CDR3 runs 14 residues. Per germline, CDR1 MGHRA and CDR2 YSYEKL. The germline V and J ends were trimmed by 2 bases and 9 bases, with 14 bases remaining between them. The CDR3 coding sequence is TGCGCCAGCAGCCAACCCGGGGAGCGCGGTGAGCAGTTCTTC. This sequence encodes CASSQPGERGEQFF.

Regarding this clone: This CDR3 is also generated by other DNA sequences in the sample. The chain recombines TRBV7-9 with TRBJ2-7, with D possibly being TRBD1 (6 bases). This CDR3 is 14 amino acids long. Germline V lookup: CDR1 SEHNR, CDR2 FQNEAQ (reference sequence). The germline V and J ends were trimmed by 5 bases and 2 bases, with 13 bases remaining between them. The DNA of the CDR3 is TGTGCCAGCAGCCCGGAAACAGGGACCTACGAGCAGTACTTC. It yields the protein CASSPETGTYEQYF.

V and J are TRBV7-8 and TRBJ1-1; D is unresolved. CDR3 length: 13 amino acids. CDR1 is SGHVS and CDR2 is FQNEAQ in the germline V gene. V was cut by 4 bases and J by 1 base, with 7 bases left in between. The CDR3 loop reads CASSSGRNTEAFF. CDR3 coding DNA: TGTGCCAGCAGCTCCGGGAGGAACACTGAAGCTTTCTTT.

The rearrangement joins TRBV5-1 to TRBJ2-5; weak D call: TRBD2 (6 bases). V lost 0 bases to trimming and J lost 7 bases, with 16 bases between them. Germline lookup yields CDR1 SGHRS and CDR2 YFSETQ. This CDR3 is 15 amino acids long. In nucleotides, the CDR3 is TGCGCCAGCAGCTTGGGGGGACTCCAAACCAGGACCCAGTACTTC. Protein sequence: CASSLGGLQTRTQYF.

The chain is built from TRBV28 and TRBJ2-5; 16 nucleotides agree with TRBD2. The CDR3 has 17 amino acids. Germline V lookup: CDR1 MDHEN, CDR2 SYDVKM. The V segment lost 5 bases and the J segment 5 bases; nucleotides outside the gene matches: 8. The DNA for the CDR3 is TGTGCCAGCAGTCCGGGACTAGCGGGAGGGCCTCGGGAGACCCAGTACTTC. Its translation: CASSPGLAGGPRETQYF.

The CDR3 reads CASSSLLRRDYNEQFF. Written as DNA, the CDR3 is TGTGCCAGCAGCTCCCTCTTGCGGAGGGACTACAATGAGCAGTTCTTC. This chain connects TRBV7-2 to TRBJ2-1, with D possibly being TRBD2 (6 bases). CDR3 length: 16 residues. Germline V gene sequence: CDR1 SGHTA, CDR2 FQGNSA. The V end lost 4 bases, the J end lost 3 bases, and 16 bases lay between the germline ends.